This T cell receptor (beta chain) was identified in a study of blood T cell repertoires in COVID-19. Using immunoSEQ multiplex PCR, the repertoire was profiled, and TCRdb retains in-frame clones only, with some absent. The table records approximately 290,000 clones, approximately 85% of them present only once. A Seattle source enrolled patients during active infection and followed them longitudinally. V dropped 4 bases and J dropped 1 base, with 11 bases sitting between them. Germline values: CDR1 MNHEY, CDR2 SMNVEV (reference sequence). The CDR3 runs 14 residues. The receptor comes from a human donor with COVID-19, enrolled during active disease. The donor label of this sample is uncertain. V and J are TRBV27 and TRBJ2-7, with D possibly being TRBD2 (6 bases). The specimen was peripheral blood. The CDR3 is CASSSDSGSYEQYF. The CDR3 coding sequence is TGTGCCAGCAGTTCCGACAGCGGGTCCTACGAGCAGTACTTC.